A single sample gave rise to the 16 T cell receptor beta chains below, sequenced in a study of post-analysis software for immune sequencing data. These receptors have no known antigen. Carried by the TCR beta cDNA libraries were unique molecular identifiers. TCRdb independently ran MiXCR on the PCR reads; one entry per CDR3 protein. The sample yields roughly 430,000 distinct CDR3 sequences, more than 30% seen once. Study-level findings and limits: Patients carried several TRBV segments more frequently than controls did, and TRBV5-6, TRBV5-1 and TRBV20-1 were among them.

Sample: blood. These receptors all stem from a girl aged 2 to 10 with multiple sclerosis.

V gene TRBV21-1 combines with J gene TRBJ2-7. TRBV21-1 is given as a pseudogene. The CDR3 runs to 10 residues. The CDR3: CAKTRSEQYF. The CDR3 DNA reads TGTGCCAAGACCCGCTCCGAGCAGTACTTC.

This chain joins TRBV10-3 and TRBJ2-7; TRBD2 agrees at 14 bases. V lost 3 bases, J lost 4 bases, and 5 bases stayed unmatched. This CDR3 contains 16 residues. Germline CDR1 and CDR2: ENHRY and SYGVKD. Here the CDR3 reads CAISDPGLAGDYEQYF. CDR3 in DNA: TGTGCCATCAGTGACCCGGGACTAGCGGGAGATTACGAGCAGTACTTC.

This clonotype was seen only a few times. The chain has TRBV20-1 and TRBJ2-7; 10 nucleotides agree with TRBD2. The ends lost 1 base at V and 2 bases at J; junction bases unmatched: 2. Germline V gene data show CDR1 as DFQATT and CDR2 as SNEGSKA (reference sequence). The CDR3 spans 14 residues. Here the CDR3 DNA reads TGCAGTGCTAGAGTACTAGCGGGGACCTACGAGCAGTACTTC. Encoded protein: CSARVLAGTYEQYF.

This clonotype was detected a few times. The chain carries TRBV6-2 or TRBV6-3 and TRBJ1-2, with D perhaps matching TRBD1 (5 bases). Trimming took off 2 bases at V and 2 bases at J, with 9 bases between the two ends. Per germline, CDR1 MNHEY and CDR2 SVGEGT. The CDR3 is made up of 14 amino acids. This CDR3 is CASSYQGLNYGYTF. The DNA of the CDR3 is TGTGCCAGCAGTTACCAGGGCCTCAACTATGGCTACACCTTC.

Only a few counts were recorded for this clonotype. CDR3 in amino acids: CASSYEGTRAYEQYF. Written as DNA, the CDR3 is TGTGCCAGCAGTTATGAGGGGACTAGGGCCTACGAGCAGTACTTC. The J gene is TRBJ2-7, the V gene TRBV6-2 or TRBV6-3, with 8 bases aligning to TRBD2. The CDR3 consists of 15 residues. V was pared by 3 bases and J by 2 bases, with 6 bases of the junction left unmatched. The germline V gene encodes CDR1 MNHEY and CDR2 SVGEGT.

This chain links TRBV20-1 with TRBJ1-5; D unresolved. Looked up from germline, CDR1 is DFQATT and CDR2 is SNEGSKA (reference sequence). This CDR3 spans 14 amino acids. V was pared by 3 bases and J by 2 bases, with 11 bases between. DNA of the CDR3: TGCAGTGCTAGGGACCCGAAAGGCAATCAGCCCCAGCATTTT. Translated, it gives CSARDPKGNQPQHF.

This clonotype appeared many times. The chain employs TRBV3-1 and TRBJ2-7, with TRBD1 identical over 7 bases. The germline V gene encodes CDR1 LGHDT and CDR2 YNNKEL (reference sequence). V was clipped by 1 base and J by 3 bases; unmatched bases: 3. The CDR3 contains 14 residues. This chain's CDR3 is CASSQGQGFYEQYF. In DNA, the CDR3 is TGTGCCAGCAGCCAAGGACAGGGCTTCTACGAGCAGTACTTC.

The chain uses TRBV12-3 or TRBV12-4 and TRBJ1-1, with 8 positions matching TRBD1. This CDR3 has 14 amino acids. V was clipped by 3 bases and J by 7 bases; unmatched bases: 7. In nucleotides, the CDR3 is TGTGCCAGCAGTTTGGGACAGGTTGTCGATGAAGCTTTCTTT. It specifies CASSLGQVVDEAFF.

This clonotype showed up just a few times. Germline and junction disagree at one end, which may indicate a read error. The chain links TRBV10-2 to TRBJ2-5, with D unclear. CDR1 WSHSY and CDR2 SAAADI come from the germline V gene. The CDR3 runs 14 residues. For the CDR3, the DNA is TGCGCCAGTAGTGTACCGAATAATAGAGAGACCCAGTACTTC. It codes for CASSVPNNRETQYF.

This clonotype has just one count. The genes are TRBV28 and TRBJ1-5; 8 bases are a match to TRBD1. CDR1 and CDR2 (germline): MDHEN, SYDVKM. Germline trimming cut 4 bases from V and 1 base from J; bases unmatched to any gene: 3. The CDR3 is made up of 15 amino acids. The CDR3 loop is CASSSRTGSNQPQHF. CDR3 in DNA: TGTGCCAGCAGTTCCCGGACAGGGAGCAATCAGCCCCAGCATTTT.

The CDR3 sequence is CASSEIILAGWSEQFF. The CDR3, as DNA: TGTGCCAGCAGTGAAATCATCCTAGCGGGATGGAGTGAGCAGTTCTTC. The rearrangement uses TRBV6-1 and TRBJ2-1, with 9 positions matching TRBD2. V lost 2 bases and J lost 9; bases outside the gene matches: 11. The CDR3 runs 16 residues. The germline CDR1 and CDR2 sequences are MNHNS and SASEGT.

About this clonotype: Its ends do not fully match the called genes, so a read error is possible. The CDR3 is CTSSEPGSNWGYTF. The DNA of the CDR3 is TGTACCAGCAGTGAGCCGGGAAGCAATTGGGGCTACACCTTC. This rearrangement joins TRBV25-1 to TRBJ1-2; D unclear. This CDR3 has 14 residues. Per the germline V gene, CDR1 is MGHDK and CDR2 is SYGVNS.

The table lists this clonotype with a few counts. DNA for the CDR3: TGCGCCAGCAGCTTAGCGGCGAGGGTAAGCTCCTACAATGAGCAGTTCTTC. This codes for CASSLAARVSSYNEQFF. V is TRBV5-1 and J is TRBJ2-1, with D perhaps matching TRBD2 (5 bases). V lost 2 bases to trimming and J lost 0 bases, with 15 bases between them. The CDR3 contains 17 residues. Germline V CDR1 and CDR2: SGHRS, YFSETQ.

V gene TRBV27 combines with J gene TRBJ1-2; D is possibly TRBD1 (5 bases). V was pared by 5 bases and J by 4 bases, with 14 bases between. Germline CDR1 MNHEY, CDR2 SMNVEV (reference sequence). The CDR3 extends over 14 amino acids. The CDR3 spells CASSQGNPIYGYTF. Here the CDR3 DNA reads TGTGCCAGCAGTCAGGGCAACCCCATCTATGGCTACACCTTC.

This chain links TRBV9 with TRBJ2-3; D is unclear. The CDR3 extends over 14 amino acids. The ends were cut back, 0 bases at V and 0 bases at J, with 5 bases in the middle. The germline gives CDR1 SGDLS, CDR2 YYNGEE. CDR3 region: CASSVAASTDTQYF. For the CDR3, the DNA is TGTGCCAGCAGCGTAGCGGCTAGCACAGATACGCAGTATTTT.

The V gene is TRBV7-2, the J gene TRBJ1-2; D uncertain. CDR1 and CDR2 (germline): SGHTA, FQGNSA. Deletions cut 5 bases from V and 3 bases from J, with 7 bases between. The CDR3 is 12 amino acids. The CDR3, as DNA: TGTGCCAGCAGCCTCGTGGACTATGGCTACACCTTC. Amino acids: CASSLVDYGYTF.